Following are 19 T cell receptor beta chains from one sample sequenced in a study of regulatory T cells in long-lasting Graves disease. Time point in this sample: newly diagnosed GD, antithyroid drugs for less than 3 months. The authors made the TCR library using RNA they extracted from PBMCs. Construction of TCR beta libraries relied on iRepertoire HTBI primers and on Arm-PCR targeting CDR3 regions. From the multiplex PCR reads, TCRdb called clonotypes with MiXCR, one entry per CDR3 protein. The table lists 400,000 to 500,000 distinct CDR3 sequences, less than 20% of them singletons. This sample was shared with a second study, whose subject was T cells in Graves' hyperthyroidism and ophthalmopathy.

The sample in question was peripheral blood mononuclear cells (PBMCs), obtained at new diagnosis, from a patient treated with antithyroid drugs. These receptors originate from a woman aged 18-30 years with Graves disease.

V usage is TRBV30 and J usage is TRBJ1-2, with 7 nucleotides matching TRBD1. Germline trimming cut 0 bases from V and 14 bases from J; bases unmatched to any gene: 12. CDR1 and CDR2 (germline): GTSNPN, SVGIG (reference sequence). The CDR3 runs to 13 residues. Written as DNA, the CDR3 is TGTGCCTGGAGTGTGAGGCGGGACAGTGGGGCAACCTTC. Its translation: CAWSVRRDSGATF.

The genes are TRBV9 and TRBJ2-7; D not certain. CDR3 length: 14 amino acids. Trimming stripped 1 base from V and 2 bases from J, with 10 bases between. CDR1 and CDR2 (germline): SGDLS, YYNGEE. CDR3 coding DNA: TGTGCCAGCAGCGTAACCCCCAGCACCTACGAGCAGTACTTC. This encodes CASSVTPSTYEQYF.

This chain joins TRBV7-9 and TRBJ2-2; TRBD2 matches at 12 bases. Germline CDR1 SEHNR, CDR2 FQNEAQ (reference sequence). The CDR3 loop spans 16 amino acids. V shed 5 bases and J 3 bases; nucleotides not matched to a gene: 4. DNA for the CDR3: TGTGCCAGCAGCACTAGCGGGAGGTTCTACACCGGGGAGCTGTTTTTT. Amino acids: CASSTSGRFYTGELFF.

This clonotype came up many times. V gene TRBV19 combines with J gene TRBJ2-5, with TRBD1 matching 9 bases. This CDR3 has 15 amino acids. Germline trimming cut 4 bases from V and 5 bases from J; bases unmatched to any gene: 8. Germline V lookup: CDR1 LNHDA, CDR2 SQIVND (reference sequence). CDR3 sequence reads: CASSTGQGNWETQYF. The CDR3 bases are TGTGCCAGTAGTACAGGACAGGGGAATTGGGAGACCCAGTACTTC. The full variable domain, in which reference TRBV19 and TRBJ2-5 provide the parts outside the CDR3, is DGGITQSPKYLFRKEGQNVTLSCEQNLNHDAMYWYRQDPGQGLRLIYYSQIVNDFQKGDIAEGYSVSREKKESFPLTVTSAQKNPTAFYLCASSTGQGNWETQYFGPGTRLLVL.

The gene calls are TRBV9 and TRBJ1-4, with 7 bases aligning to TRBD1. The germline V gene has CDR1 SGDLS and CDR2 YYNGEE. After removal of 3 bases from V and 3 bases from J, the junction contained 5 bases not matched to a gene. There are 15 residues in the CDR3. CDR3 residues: CASSGAGTANEKLFF. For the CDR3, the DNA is TGTGCCAGCAGCGGGGCCGGGACAGCTAATGAAAAACTGTTTTTT.

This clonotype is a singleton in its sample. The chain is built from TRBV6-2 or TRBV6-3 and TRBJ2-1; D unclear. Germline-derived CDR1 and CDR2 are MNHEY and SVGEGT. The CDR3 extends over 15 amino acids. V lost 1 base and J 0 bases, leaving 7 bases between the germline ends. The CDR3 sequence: CASSYWQSSYNEQFF. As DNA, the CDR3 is TGTGCCAGCAGTTACTGGCAGAGCTCCTACAATGAGCAGTTCTTC.

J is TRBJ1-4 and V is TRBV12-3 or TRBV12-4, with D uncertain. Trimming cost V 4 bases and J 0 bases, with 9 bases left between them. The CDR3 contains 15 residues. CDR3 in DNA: TGTGCCAGCAGTTACTCCCTTGCAACTAATGAAAAACTGTTTTTT. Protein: CASSYSLATNEKLFF.

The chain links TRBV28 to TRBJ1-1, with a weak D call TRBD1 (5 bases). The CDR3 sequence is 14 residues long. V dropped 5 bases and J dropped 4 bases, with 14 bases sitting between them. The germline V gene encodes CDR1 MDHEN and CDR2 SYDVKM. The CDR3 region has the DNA TGTGCCAGCAGTCCAGGGTTCTTGAGCACTGAAGCTTTCTTT. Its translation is CASSPGFLSTEAFF.

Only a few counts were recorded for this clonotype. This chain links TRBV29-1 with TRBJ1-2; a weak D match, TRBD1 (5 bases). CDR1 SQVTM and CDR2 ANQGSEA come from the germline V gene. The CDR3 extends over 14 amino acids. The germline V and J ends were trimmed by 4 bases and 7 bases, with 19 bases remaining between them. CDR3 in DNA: TGCAGCGTTGTGGGGGGAAAGGCTGGGAGTGGCTACACCTTC. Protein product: CSVVGGKAGSGYTF. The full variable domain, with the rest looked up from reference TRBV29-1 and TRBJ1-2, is SAVISQKPSRDICQRGTSLTIQCQVDSQVTMMFWYRQQPGQSLTLIATANQGSEATYESGFVIDKFPISRPNLTFSTLTVSNMSPEDSSIYLCSVVGGKAGSGYTFGSGTRLTVV.

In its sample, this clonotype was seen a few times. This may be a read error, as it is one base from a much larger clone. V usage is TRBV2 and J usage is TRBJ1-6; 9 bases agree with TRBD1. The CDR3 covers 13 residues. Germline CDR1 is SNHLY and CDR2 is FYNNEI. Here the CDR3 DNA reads TGTGCCAGTAACAGGGGGCTGGGTTCACCCTTCCACTTT. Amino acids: CASNRGLGSPFHF.

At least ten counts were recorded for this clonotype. CDR3 in amino acids: CAISGGNSNQPQHF. CDR3 bases: TGTGCCATCAGTGGGGGAAATAGCAATCAGCCCCAGCATTTT. The chain joins TRBV10-3 to TRBJ1-5, with no clear D. CDR1 is ENHRY and CDR2 is SYGVKD in the germline V gene. V was clipped by 4 bases and J by 0 bases, with 7 bases between them. The CDR3 has 14 residues.

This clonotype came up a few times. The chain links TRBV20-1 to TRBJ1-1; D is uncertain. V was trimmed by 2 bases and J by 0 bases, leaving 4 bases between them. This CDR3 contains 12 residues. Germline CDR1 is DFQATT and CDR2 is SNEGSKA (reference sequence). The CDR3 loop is CSARPLNTEAFF. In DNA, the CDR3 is TGCAGTGCTAGACCCCTGAACACTGAAGCTTTCTTT.

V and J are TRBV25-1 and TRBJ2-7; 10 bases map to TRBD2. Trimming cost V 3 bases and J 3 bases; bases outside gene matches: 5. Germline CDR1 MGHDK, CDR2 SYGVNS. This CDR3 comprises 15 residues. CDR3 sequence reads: CASSDTSGTGYEQYF. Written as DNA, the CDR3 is TGTGCCAGCAGTGATACTAGCGGGACGGGCTACGAGCAGTACTTC.

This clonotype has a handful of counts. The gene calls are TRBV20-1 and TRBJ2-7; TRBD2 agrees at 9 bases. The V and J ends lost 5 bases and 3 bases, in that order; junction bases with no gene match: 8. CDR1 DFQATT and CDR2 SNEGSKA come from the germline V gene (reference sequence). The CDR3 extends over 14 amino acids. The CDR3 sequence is CSARVGTSIYEQYF. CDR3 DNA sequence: TGCAGTGCTCGCGTTGGGACTAGCATCTACGAGCAGTACTTC.

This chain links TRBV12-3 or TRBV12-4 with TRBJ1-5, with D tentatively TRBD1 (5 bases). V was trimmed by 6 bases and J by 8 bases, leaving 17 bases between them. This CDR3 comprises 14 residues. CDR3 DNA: TGTGCCAGCAGCTGGAAAATCCGGGGGGAGCCCCAGCATTTT. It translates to CASSWKIRGEPQHF.

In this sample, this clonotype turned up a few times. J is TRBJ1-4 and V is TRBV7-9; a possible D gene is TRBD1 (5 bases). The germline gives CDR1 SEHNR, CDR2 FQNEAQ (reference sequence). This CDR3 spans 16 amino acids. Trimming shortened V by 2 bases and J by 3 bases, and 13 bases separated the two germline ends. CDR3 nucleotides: TGTGCCAGCAGCTTATCCTCAGGGTTATCTAATGAAAAACTGTTTTTT. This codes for CASSLSSGLSNEKLFF.

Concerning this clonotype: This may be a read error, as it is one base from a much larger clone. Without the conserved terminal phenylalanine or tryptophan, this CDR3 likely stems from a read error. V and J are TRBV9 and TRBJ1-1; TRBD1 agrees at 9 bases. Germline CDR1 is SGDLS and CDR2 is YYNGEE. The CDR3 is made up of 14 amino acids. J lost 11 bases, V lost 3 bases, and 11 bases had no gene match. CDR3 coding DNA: TGTGCCAGCAGCGCCTCTCCCGGGACAGGGCTCGCTTTCCTT. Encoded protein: CASSASPGTGLAFL.

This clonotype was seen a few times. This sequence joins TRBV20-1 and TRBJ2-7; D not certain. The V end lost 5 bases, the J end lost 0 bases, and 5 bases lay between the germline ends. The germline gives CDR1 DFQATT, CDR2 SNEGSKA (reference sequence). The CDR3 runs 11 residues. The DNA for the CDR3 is TGCAGTGCTCCGGACTCCTACGAGCAGTACTTC. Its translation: CSAPDSYEQYF.

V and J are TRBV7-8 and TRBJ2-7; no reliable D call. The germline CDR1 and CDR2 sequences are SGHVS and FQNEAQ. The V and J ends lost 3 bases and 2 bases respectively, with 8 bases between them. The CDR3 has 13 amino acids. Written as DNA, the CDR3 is TGTGCCAGCAGCTTGCGACCCACCTACGAGCAGTACTTC. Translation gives CASSLRPTYEQYF.